Each of the 4 T cell receptor beta chains below was sequenced from the same sample in a study of T cell responses to AZD1222 COVID-19 vaccine. Sequencing used immunoSEQ multiplex PCR; TCRdb keeps in-frame clones, though not all of them. Altogether around 50,000 clones are present, about 86% being singletons, with the ten largest covering 9.5% to 13%. The specimen comprised peripheral blood, sampled on day 0 of AZD1222 vaccination. These receptors were obtained from an adult in good health.

The chain combines TRBV2 with TRBJ2-3; D gene uncertain. The CDR3 extends over 11 amino acids. V gave up 6 bases and J gave up 5 bases, with 6 bases separating them. Germline assignment: CDR1 SNHLY and CDR2 FYNNEI. CDR3 DNA: TGTGCCAGCAGGCTGATAGATACGCAGTATTTT. Its protein product is CASRLIDTQYF.

V and J are TRBV3-1 (or the pseudogene TRBV3-2) and TRBJ1-2, with D possibly TRBD1 on 5 matching bases. The CDR3 length is 17 residues. Germline-derived CDR1 and CDR2 are LGHDT and YNNKEL (reference sequence). V was shortened by 2 bases and J by 6 bases, with 22 bases between the two germline ends. The CDR3 coding sequence is TGTGCCAGCAGCCAAACACCAGGGTCGGGAGACGCGAATGGCTACACCTTC. This translates into CASSQTPGSGDANGYTF.

This chain uses TRBV5-8 with TRBJ2-7; 8 bases match TRBD1. The V gene's germline CDR1 is SGHTS and CDR2 YDEGEE. The V gene end was trimmed by 4 bases and the J gene end by 3 bases; junction bases not matched to a gene: 6. The CDR3 loop spans 14 amino acids. CDR3 protein: CASSLGQGGYEQYF. In DNA, the CDR3 is TGTGCCAGCAGCCTAGGACAGGGAGGCTACGAGCAGTACTTC.

The chain employs TRBV28 and TRBJ1-2; D is perhaps TRBD1 (6 bases). V lost 3 bases and J lost 0, with 11 bases in between. Per the germline V gene, CDR1 is MDHEN and CDR2 is SYDVKM. This CDR3 has 15 residues. The CDR3 sequence: CASSFGGGPNYGYTF. CDR3 sequence (DNA): TGTGCCAGCAGTTTTGGGGGGGGCCCTAACTATGGCTACACCTTC.